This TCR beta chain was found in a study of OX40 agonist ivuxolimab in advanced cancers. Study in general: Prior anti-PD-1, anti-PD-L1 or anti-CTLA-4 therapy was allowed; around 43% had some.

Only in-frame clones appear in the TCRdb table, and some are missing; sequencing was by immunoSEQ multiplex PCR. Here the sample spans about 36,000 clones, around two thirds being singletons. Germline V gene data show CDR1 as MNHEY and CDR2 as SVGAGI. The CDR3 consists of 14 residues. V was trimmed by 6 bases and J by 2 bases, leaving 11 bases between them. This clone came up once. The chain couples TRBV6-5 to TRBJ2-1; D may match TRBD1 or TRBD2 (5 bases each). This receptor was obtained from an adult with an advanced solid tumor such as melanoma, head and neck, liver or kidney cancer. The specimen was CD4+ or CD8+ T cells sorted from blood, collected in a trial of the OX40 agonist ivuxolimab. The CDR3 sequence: CASSPRGAYNEQFF. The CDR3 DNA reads TGTGCCAGCAGCCCACGAGGGGCCTACAATGAGCAGTTCTTC.